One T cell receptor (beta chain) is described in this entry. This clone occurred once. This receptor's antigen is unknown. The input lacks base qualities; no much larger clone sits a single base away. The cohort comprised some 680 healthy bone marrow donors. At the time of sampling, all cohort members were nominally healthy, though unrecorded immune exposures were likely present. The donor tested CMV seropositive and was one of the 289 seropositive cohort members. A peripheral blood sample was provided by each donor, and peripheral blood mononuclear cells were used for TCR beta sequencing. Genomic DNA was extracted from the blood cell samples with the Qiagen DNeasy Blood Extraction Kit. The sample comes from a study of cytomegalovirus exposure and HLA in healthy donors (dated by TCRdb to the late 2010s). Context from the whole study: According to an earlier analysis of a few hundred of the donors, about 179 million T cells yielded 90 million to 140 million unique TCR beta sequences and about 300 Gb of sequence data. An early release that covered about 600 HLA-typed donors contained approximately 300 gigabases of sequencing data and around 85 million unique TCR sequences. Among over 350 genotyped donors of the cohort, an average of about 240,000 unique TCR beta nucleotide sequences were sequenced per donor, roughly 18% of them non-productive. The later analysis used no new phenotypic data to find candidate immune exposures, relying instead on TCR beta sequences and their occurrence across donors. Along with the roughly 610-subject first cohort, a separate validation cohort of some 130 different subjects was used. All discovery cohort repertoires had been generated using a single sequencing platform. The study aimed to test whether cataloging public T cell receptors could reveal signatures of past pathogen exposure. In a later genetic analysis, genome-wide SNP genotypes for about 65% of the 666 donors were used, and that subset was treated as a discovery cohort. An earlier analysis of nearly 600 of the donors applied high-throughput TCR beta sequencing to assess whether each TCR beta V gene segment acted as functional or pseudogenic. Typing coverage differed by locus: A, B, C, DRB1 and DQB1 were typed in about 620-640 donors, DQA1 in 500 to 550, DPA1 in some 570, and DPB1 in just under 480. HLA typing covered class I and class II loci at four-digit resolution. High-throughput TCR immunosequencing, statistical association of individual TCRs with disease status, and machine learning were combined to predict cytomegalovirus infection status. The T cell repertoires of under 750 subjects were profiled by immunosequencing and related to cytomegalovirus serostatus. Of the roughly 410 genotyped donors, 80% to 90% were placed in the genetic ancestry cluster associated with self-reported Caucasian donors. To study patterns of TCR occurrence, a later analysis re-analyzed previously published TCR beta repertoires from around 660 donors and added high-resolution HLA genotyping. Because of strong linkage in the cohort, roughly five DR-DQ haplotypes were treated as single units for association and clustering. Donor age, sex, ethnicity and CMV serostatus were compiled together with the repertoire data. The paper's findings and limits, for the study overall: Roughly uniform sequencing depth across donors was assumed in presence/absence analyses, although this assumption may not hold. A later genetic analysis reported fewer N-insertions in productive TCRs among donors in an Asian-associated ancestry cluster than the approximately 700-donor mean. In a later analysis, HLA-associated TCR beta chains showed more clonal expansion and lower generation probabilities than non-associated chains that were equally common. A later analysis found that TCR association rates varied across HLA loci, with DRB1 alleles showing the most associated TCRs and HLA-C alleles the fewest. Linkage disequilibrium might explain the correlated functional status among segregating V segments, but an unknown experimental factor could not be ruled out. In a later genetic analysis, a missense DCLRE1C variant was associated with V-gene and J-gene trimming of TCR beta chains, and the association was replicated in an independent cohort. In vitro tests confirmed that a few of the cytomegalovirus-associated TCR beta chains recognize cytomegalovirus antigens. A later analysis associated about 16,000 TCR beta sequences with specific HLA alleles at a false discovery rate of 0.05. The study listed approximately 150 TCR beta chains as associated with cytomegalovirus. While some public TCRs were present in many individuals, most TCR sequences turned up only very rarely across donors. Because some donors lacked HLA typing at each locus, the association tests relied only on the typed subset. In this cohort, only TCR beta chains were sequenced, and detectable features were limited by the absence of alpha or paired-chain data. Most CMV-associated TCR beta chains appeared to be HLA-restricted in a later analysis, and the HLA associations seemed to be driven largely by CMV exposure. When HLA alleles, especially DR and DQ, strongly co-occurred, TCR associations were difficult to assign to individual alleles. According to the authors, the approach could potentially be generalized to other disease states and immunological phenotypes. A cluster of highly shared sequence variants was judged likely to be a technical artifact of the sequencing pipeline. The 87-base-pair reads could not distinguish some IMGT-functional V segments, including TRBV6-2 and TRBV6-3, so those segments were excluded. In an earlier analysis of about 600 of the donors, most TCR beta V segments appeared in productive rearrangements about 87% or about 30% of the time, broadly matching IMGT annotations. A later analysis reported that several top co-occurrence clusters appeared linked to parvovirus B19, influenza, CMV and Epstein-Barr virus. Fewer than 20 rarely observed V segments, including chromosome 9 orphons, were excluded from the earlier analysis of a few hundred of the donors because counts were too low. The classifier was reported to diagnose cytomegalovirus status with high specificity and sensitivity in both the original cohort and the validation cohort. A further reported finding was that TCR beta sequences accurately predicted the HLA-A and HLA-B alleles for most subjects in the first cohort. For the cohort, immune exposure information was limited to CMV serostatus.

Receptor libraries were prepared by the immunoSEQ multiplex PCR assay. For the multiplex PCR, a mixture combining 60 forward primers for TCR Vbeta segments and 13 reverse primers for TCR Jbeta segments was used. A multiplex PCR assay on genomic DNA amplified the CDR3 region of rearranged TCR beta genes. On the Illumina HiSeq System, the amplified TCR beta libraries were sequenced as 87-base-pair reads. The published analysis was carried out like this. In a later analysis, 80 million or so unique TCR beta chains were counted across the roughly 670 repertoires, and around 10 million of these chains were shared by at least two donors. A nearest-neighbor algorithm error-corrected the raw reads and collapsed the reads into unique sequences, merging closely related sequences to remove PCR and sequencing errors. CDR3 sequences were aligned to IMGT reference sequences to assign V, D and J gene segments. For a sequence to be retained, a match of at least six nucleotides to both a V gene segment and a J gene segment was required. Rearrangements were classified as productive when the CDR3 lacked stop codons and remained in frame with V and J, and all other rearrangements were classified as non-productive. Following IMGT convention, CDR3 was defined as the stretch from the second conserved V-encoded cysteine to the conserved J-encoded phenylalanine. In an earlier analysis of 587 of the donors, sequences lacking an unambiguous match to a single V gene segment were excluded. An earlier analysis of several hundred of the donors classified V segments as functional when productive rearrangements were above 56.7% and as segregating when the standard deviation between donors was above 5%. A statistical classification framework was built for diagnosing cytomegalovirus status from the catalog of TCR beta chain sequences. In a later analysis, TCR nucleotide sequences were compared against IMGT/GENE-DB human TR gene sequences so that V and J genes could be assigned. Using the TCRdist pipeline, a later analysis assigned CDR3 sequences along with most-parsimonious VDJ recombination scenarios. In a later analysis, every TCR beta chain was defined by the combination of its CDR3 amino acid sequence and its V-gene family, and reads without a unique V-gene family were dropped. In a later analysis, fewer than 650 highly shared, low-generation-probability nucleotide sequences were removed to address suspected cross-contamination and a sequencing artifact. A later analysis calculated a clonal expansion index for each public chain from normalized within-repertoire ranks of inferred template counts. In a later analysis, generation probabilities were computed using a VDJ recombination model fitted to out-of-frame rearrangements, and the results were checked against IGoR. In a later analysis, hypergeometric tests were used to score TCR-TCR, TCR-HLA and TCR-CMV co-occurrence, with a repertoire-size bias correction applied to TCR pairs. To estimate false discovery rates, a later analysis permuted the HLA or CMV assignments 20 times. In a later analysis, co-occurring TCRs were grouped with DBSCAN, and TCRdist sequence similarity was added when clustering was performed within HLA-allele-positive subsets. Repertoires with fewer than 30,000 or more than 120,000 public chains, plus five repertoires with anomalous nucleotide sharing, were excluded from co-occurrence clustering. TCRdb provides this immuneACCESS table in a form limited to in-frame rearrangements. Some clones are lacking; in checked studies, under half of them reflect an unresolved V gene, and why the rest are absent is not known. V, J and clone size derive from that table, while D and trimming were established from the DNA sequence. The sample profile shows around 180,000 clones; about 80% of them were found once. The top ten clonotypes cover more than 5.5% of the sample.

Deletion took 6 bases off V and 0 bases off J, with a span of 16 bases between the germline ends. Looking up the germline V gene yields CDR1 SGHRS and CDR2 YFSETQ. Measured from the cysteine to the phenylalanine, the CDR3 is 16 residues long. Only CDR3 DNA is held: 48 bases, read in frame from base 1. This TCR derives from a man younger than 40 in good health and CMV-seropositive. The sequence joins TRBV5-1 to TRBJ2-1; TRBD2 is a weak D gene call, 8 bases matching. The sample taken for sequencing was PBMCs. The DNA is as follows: TGCGCCAGCATCCCGGGAGGGGGCGTCTCCTACAATGAGCAGTTCTTC. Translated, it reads CASIPGGGVSYNEQFF.